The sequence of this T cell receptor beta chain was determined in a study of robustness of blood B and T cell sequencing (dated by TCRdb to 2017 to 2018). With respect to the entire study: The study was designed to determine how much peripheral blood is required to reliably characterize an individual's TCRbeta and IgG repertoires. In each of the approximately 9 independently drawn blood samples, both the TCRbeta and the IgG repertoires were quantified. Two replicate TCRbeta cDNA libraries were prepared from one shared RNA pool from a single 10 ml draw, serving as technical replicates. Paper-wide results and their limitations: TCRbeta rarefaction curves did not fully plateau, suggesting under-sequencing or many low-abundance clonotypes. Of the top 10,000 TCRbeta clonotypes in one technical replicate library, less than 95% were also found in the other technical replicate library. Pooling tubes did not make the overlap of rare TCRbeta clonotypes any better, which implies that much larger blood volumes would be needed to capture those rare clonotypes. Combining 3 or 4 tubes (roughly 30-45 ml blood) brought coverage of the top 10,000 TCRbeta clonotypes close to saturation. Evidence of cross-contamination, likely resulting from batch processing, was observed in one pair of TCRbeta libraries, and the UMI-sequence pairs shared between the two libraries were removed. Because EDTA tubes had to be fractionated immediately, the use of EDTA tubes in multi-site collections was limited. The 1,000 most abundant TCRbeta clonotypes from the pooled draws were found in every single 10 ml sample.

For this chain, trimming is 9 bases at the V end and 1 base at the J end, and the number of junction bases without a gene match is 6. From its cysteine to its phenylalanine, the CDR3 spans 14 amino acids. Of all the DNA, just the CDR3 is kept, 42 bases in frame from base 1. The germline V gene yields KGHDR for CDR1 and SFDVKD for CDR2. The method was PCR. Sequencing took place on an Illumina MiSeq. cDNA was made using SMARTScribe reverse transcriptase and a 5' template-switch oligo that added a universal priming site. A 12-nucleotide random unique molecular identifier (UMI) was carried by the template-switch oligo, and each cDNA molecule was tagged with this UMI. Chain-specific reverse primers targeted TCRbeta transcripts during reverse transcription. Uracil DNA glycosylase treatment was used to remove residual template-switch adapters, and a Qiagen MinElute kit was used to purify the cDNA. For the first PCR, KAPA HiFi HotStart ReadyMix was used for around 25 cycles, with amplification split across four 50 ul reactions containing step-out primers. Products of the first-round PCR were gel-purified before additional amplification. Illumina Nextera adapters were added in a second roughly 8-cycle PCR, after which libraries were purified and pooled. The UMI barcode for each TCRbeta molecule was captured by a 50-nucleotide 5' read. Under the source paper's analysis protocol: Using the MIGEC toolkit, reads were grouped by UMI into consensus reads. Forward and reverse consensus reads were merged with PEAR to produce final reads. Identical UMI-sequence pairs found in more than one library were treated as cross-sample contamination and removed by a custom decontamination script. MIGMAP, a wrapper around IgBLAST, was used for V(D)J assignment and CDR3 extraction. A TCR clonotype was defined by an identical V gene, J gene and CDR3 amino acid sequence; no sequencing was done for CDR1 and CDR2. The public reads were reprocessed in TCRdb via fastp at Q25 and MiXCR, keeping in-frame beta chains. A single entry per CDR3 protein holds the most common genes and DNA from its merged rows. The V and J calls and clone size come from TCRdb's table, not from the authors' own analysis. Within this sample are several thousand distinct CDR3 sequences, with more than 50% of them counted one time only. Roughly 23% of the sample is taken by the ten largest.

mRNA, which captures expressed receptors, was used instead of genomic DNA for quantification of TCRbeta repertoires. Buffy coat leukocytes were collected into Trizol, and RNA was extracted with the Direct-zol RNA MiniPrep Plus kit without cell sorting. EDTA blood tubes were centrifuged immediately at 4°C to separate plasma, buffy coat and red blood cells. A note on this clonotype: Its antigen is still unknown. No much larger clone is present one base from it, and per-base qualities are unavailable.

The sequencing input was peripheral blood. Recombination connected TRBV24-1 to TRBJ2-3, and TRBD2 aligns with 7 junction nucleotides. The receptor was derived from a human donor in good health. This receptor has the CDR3 CATRAAGGTDTQYF. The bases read TGTGCCACCCGGGCGGCGGGGGGCACAGATACGCAGTATTTT.